Given below is one T cell receptor beta chain in context. The target antigen is unknown. These data belong to a study of identical twins. Study-wide points: Twin-shared out-of-frame alpha sequences showed excess low generation probability.

V gave up 5 bases and J gave up 2 bases; unmatched junction bases: 3. The CDR3 spans 17 residues. Germline V gives CDR1 SGHAT, CDR2 FQNNGV. From the 5' RACE reads, TCRdb called clonotypes with MiXCR, one entry per CDR3 protein. The repertoire has approximately 250,000 distinct CDR3 sequences, 6.5% to 8% of them found once; the top ten carry approximately 15%. These data were likewise used in another study, on T cells expressing NK-cell markers.

This receptor was taken from a woman aged 18-29 years in good health. The V and J genes are TRBV11-2 and TRBJ2-1, with TRBD2 matching 16 bases. Sequencing was done on a sample of CD8+ T cells sorted from blood. The CDR3 here is CASSAGLAGGPYNEQFF. In DNA form, the CDR3 reads TGTGCCAGCAGCGCGGGACTAGCGGGGGGGCCCTACAATGAGCAGTTCTTC.